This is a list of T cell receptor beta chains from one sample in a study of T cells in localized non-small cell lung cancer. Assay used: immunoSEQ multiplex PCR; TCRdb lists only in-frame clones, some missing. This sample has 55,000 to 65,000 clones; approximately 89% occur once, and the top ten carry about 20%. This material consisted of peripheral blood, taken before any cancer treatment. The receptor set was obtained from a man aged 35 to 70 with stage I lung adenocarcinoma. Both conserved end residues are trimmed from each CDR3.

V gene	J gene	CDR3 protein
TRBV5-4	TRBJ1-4	ASSLGYNEKLF
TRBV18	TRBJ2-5	ASSLRTSGEETQY
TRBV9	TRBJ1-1	ASSVSSNTEAF
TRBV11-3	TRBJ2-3	ASSSGETSTDTQY
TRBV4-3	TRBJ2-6	ASSQDGAGRLGANVLT
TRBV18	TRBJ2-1	ASSRTLRDRGVNEQF
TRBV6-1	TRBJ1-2	ASSEAYVSGGGYT
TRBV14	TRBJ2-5	ASSPPMGQSQETQY
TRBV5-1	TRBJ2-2	ASSWQFTGELF
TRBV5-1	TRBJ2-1	ASSFRNNEQF
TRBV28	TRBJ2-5	ASSRYSQGQETQY
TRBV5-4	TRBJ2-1	ASSSETGTSQF
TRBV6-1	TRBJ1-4	ASSTAEKLF
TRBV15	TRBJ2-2	ATSKDLLNTGELF
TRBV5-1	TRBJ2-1	ASSFGAAAYNEQF
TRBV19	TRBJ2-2	ASSNNQGGLVPGELF
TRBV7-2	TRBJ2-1	ASSPSFGREGHNEQF
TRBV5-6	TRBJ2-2	ASSYQGQGATGELF
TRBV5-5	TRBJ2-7	ASSLGGDRLEY
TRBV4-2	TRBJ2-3	ASSQDRDTQY
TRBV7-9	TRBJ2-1	ASSKPDRVNEQF
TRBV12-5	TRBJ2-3	ASLAGGPDTQY
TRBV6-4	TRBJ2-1	ASSKQGVDAYNEQF
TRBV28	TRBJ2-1	ASSLGTANNEQF
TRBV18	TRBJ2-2	ASSPRETGELF
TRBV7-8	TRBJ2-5	ASSLAKAVQETQY
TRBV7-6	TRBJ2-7	ASSPRDRDEQY
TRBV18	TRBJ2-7	ASSETSREQY
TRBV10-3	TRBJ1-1	AISETTGGMGNTEAF
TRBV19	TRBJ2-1	ASSFGTGLLEQF
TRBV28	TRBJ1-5	ASSLTQPQH
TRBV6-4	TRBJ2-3	ASSGQGTDTQY
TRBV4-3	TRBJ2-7	ASSPFWGAAYEQY
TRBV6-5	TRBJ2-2	ASKPGLLRTGELF
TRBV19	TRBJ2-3	ASSISPQGATDTQY
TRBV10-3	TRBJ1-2	AITDQGAIGAYGYT
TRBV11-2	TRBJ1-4	ASSPGGNNEKLF
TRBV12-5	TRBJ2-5	ASGDTYQETQY
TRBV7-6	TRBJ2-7	ASSLTLGGEQY
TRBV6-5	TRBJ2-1	ASSYSQGGNEQF
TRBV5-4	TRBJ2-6	ASSWDLSGANVLT